The table lists the clone carrying this TCR beta chain with a few counts. This CDR3 contains 15 residues. J lost 8 bases, V lost 5 bases, and 6 bases had no gene match. Germline V gene data show CDR1 as SEHNR and CDR2 as FQNEAQ (reference sequence). As handled by the study authors: Estimation of nucleated cell counts was performed using reference gene primer amplification. Using immunoSEQ multiplex PCR, the repertoire was profiled, and TCRdb retains in-frame clones only, with some absent. That table supplies the V and J calls and clone size; D and trimming were determined from the DNA. The table has under 350,000 clones, more than 85% seen once; the top ten hold 1% to 1.5%. The sample belongs to a study of blood T cell repertoires in COVID-19.

The V gene is TRBV7-9, the J gene TRBJ2-1; the match to TRBD2 covers 13 bases. Sequencing input: peripheral blood. The source of this sequence is a man between 70 and 80 years old with acute or convalescent COVID-19. This chain's CDR3 is CASSRTSGGSDEQFF. CDR3 DNA sequence: TGTGCCAGCAGCCGGACTAGCGGGGGCTCAGATGAGCAGTTCTTC.